A selection of T cell receptor beta chains follows, all from one sample in a study of STAT5B mutations in CD4+ large granular lymphocyte leukemia. Here immunoSEQ multiplex PCR was the method, and the copy in TCRdb shows in-frame clones only, minus some. The table lists 34,000 or so clones, around four fifths of them singletons. The sequencing sample was made of CD4+ T cells from blood buffy coats. The receptors were gathered from a human donor in good health. Each CDR3 is given with its conserved first and last residue. The order of the fields is D gene, J gene, clone size, V gene, CDR3 DNA, CDR3 protein. D genes are given only for firm matches. Rows may omit the clone size; those that give it use once, few, many or a size class.

d_call: TRBD1; j_call: TRBJ1-5; clone_size: few; v_call: TRBV19; cdr3_nt: TGTGCCAGTATGGGACAGGGGGCCCAGCCCCAGCATTTT; cdr3_aa: CASMGQGAQPQHF
d_call: -; j_call: TRBJ1-5; clone_size: -; v_call: TRBV7-3; cdr3_nt: TGTGCCAGCAGCTCTCACCCATATCAGCCCCAGCATTTT; cdr3_aa: CASSSHPYQPQHF
d_call: TRBD1; j_call: TRBJ2-7; clone_size: -; v_call: TRBV19; cdr3_nt: TGTGCCAGTAGTAGGGCCGCGCAGGGGGCCTACGAGCAGTACTTC; cdr3_aa: CASSRAAQGAYEQYF
d_call: TRBD1; j_call: TRBJ1-2; clone_size: -; v_call: TRBV28; cdr3_nt: TGTGCCAGCAGTTTAGGAACAGGGGCTTGGTCTTGCACCTTC; cdr3_aa: CASSLGTGAWSCTF
d_call: -; j_call: TRBJ2-2; clone_size: few; v_call: TRBV7-2; cdr3_nt: TGTGCCAGCAGCTCTTATGCCGGGGAGCTGTTTTTT; cdr3_aa: CASSSYAGELFF
d_call: TRBD2; j_call: TRBJ2-7; clone_size: -; v_call: TRBV6-1; cdr3_nt: TGTGCCAGCATCCCCGGGACTAGCGGCACCTACGAGCAGTACTTC; cdr3_aa: CASIPGTSGTYEQYF
d_call: -; j_call: TRBJ1-5; clone_size: -; v_call: TRBV2; cdr3_nt: TGTGCCAGCAGTGATCCGCAGCCCCAGCATTTT; cdr3_aa: CASSDPQPQHF
d_call: TRBD2; j_call: TRBJ2-3; clone_size: -; v_call: TRBV5-1; cdr3_nt: TGCGCCAGCAGCAGTGGGACTAGCGGGAGGACAGATACGCAGTATTTT; cdr3_aa: CASSSGTSGRTDTQYF
d_call: -; j_call: TRBJ1-3; clone_size: -; v_call: TRBV28; cdr3_nt: TGTGCCAGCAGTTTAGCGTCTGGAAGGGGAAACACCATATATTTT; cdr3_aa: CASSLASGRGNTIYF
d_call: -; j_call: TRBJ2-7; clone_size: -; v_call: TRBV27; cdr3_nt: TGTGCCAGCAGCCTCTGGCAGGGGAACGACGAGCAGTACTTC; cdr3_aa: CASSLWQGNDEQYF
d_call: TRBD1; j_call: TRBJ1-5; clone_size: -; v_call: TRBV28; cdr3_nt: TGTGCCAGCAGCCCAGGGGGGCAGGGAAATACAGTTCAGCCCCAGCATTTT; cdr3_aa: CASSPGGQGNTVQPQHF
d_call: TRBD1; j_call: TRBJ2-1; clone_size: -; v_call: TRBV7-9; cdr3_nt: TGTGCCAGCAGCTCCACAGGGGACTCCTACAATGAGCAGTTCTTC; cdr3_aa: CASSSTGDSYNEQFF
d_call: -; j_call: TRBJ2-1; clone_size: -; v_call: TRBV23-1; cdr3_nt: TGCGCCAGCAGTCAACCGGTGAACAGAGATGAGCAGTTCTTC; cdr3_aa: CASSQPVNRDEQFF
d_call: -; j_call: TRBJ1-2; clone_size: -; v_call: TRBV20-1; cdr3_nt: TGCAGTGCCCCCGGTGGCTACACCTTC; cdr3_aa: CSAPGGYTF
d_call: -; j_call: TRBJ2-7; clone_size: -; v_call: TRBV23-1; cdr3_nt: TGCGCCAGCAGTCCTCGCGGGGCGATTTGCGAGCAGTACTTC; cdr3_aa: CASSPRGAICEQYF
d_call: -; j_call: TRBJ2-1; clone_size: -; v_call: TRBV5-1; cdr3_nt: TGCGCCAGCAGCTTAGGGACGGGGTTTAGGGGGAATGAGCAGTTCTTC; cdr3_aa: CASSLGTGFRGNEQFF
d_call: -; j_call: TRBJ2-5; clone_size: -; v_call: TRBV2; cdr3_nt: TGTGCCAGCAGTGAAGGGGGGGGCGGAGAGACCCAGTACTTC; cdr3_aa: CASSEGGGGETQYF
d_call: -; j_call: TRBJ1-6; clone_size: -; v_call: TRBV6-5; cdr3_nt: TGTGCCAGCAGTTTCTACAGGTCCTCCACCCTCCACTTT; cdr3_aa: CASSFYRSSTLHF
d_call: -; j_call: TRBJ1-2; clone_size: -; v_call: TRBV28; cdr3_nt: TGTGCCAGCAGCCGAACGAGCTACACCTTC; cdr3_aa: CASSRTSYTF
d_call: -; j_call: TRBJ2-5; clone_size: -; v_call: TRBV4-1; cdr3_nt: TGCGCCAGCAGCCCCCGGGCAGGGGAAGAGACCCAGTACTTC; cdr3_aa: CASSPRAGEETQYF
d_call: TRBD2; j_call: TRBJ2-5; clone_size: -; v_call: TRBV6-5; cdr3_nt: TGTGCCAGCAGGGAGCGGGAGGGCCGAGAGACCCAGTACTTC; cdr3_aa: CASREREGRETQYF